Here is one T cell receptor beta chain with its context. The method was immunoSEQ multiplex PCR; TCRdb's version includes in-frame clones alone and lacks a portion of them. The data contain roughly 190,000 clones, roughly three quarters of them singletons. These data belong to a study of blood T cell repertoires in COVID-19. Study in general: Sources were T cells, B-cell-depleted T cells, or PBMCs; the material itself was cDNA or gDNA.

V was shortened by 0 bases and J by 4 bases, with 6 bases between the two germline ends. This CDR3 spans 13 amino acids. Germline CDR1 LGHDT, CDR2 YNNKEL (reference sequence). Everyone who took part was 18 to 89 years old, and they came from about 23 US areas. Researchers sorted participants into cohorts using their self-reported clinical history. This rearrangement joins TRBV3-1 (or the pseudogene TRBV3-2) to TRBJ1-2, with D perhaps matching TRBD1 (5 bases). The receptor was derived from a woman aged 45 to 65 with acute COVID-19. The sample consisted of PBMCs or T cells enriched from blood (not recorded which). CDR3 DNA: TGTGCCAGCAGCCAAGAGGGGGGCTATGGCTACACCTTC. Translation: CASSQEGGYGYTF.